This T cell receptor (beta chain) derives from a study of PD-1 blockade in classical Hodgkin lymphoma (TCRdb year 2020). About the investigation overall: Nivolumab dosing was 3 mg/kg intravenously every 2 weeks, continuing until either disease progression or unacceptable toxicity. A peripheral blood immune signature of response to PD-1 blockade in classical Hodgkin lymphoma was defined using TCR beta sequencing and CyTOF.

The Qiagen DNeasy kit was used to extract genomic DNA both from unsorted PBMCs and from the negatively selected CD4+ and CD8+ fractions. TCR beta CDR3 regions were subjected to amplification by immunoSEQ multiplex PCR with primers that anneal to V and J segments. A synthetic immune receptor repertoire was used to minimize amplification bias, and remaining bias was computationally removed after sequencing. The study's own analysis went as follows. Repertoire diversity was quantified as the Shannon entropy index using custom Python scripts. Unsorted, CD4+ and CD8+ repertoires were examined separately, except in combined analyses, for which CD4+ and CD8+ sequences were merged in silico. Clonal expansion was defined as at least a 2-fold frequency increase after treatment relative to C1D1, with a pseudocount of 0.5 for undetected baseline clones. Singleton clones were defined as clones with 0 or 1 copy at C1D1, and non-singleton clones were defined as clones with 2 or more copies. Clones expanded in unsorted samples were labelled as CD4+, CD8+ or unknown by matching protein sequences in sorted samples from the same patient. Wilcoxon tests on paired samples were used to test diversity changes from C1D1 to C4D1. Imported from immuneACCESS, the table was reduced by TCRdb to in-frame sequences with V and J called. These copies leave out some clones; in studies compared against another copy, an unresolved V gene accounts for under half, and the cause of the remainder is not known. V, J and clone size are those of that table, while D and trimming were read from the DNA. Present in this sample are over 25,000 clones, 88% of which were seen just once. Around 6.7% of the sample is in the top ten clones.

At the junction V is shortened by 5 bases and J by 2 bases; bases outside the gene matches: 6. The CDR3 starts with the cysteine, ends with the phenylalanine, and has 15 residues. Only the CDR3 region is kept as DNA, spanning 45 bases read in frame from base 1. In the germline V gene, CDR1 corresponds to MDHEN and CDR2 to SYDVKM. The time point label, read with the paper, signifies: cycle 1 day 1 (C1D1), immediately before nivolumab initiation. All trial patients had relapsed after autologous stem cell transplantation, with cohorts A, B and C differing in prior brentuximab vedotin exposure. A Miltenyi CD8+ T cell isolation kit was used for magnetic negative selection to purify CD8+ T cells from thawed PBMCs. The trial cohort was composed of about 58 patients with relapsed/refractory classical Hodgkin lymphoma, for whom complete response, partial response or progressive disease was recorded as best overall response. Single-agent nivolumab was administered to trial patients in the multi-cohort phase II CheckMate 205 trial. An independent review committee assessed best overall response using the 2007 International Working Group response criteria. PBMCs from the trial were collected at three points: immediately before nivolumab initiation (C1D1), and during therapy at cycle 2 day 1 and cycle 4 day 1. Peripheral blood was collected in 8 mL Vacutainer Cell Preparation Tubes, from which PBMCs were isolated by centrifugation and then cryopreserved. Purified CD4+ and CD8+ fractions were prepared only for cases with an additional available PBMC sample. Magnetically labelled cells were removed on LS columns in a quadroMACS separator, and the flow-through was retained as the purified fraction.

Beyond this particular receptor, the publication reports: Lower diversity was seen in patients whose nivolumab began less than 1 year after ASCT, and these patients were left out of later analyses so that immune reconstitution would not confound the results. The study covered only a single clinical trial cohort, and the causes of the repertoire differences, possibly disease activity or prior therapy, were still not defined. Baseline TCR diversity was reported as lower in newly diagnosed patients than in healthy donors, and lower still in relapsed/refractory patients. By C4D1, a significant rise was seen in CD4+ TCR diversity but not in CD8+ TCR diversity (p=0.0027 vs p=0.16), and the rise was most apparent among complete responders (p=0.02). Baseline diversity similar to that of newly diagnosed patients was observed in trial patients achieving complete response, whereas significantly lower diversity was observed in partial responders and progressors.

In the case of this clone: Its antigen has not been determined. Base quality data are lacking; no much larger clone is found one base away.

The receptor was isolated from a human donor with classical Hodgkin lymphoma. Material: CD8+ T cells from blood, obtained at baseline. The chain joins TRBV28 to TRBJ1-5; 7 bases in the junction line up with TRBD1. The CDR3 region reads CASSPVGQGNQPQHF. The DNA sequence is as follows: TGTGCCAGCAGTCCGGTTGGACAGGGCAATCAGCCCCAGCATTTT.